The 25 T cell receptor beta chains in this list originate from one sample, sequenced in a study of control samples from healthy donors and cancer patients. This table comes from immunoSEQ multiplex PCR, and its TCRdb copy is limited to in-frame clones, with some not included. The data contain over 100,000 clones, roughly 92% of them singletons. The specimen sequenced was blood. These receptors were taken from a man between 18 and 35 years old in good health.

This sequence joins TRBV15 and TRBJ2-6; TRBD1 aligns across 8 bases. CDR1 is LNHNV, CDR2 YYDKDF, per germline (reference sequence). The junction had 7 bases not matched to a gene; V was cut back by 3 bases and J by 0 bases. The CDR3 totals 18 residues. The CDR3 loop is CATSRSGTGDSGANVLTF. In DNA form, the CDR3 reads TGTGCCACCAGCAGGTCCGGGACAGGAGACTCTGGGGCCAACGTCCTGACTTTC.

This sequence joins TRBV5-1 and TRBJ2-3; D possibly uses TRBD1 or TRBD2 (5 bases each). The CDR3 extends over 16 amino acids. V dropped 2 bases and J dropped 2 bases, with 15 bases sitting between them. The germline V gene has CDR1 SGHRS and CDR2 YFSETQ. The CDR3 protein is CASSLKGRISTDTQYF. CDR3 DNA sequence: TGCGCCAGCAGCTTAAAGGGACGGATCTCCACAGATACGCAGTATTTT.

The rearrangement links TRBV5-1 to TRBJ1-3; no clear D. The CDR3 spans 13 residues. Germline V gene sequence: CDR1 SGHRS, CDR2 YFSETQ. The germline V and J ends were trimmed by 4 bases and 2 bases, with 7 bases remaining between them. CDR3 protein: CASSSSAGNTIYF. The CDR3 DNA reads as TGCGCCAGCAGCAGTTCAGCTGGAAACACCATATATTTT.

The gene calls are TRBV6-1 and TRBJ1-3; 8 positions agree with TRBD1. CDR3 length: 15 residues. The germline V gene has CDR1 MNHNS and CDR2 SASEGT. Losses at the gene ends were 6 bases for V and 8 bases for J; bases not matched to a gene: 12. Here the CDR3 reads CASSYPGGGEDTIYF. CDR3 nucleotides: TGTGCCAGCAGCTACCCAGGGGGCGGCGAGGACACCATATATTTT.

On this clone itself: The same CDR3 is also encoded by other DNA sequences in this sample. The J gene is TRBJ1-1, the V gene TRBV5-1, with D perhaps TRBD1 (5 bases). There are 14 residues in the CDR3. V was shortened by 0 bases and J by 1 base, with 7 bases between the two germline ends. The germline V gene has CDR1 SGHRS and CDR2 YFSETQ. This CDR3 is CASSLEGANTEAFF. In nucleotides, the CDR3 is TGCGCCAGCAGCTTGGAAGGGGCGAACACTGAAGCTTTCTTT.

The J gene is TRBJ1-1, the V gene TRBV7-6; D not resolved. Germline-derived CDR1 and CDR2 are SGHVS and FNYEAQ. There are 14 residues in the CDR3. V lost 5 bases and J lost 7, with 17 bases in between. Here the CDR3 DNA reads TGTGCCAGCAGCCCCCTACAAAATCGGGGTGAAGCTTTCTTT. Protein: CASSPLQNRGEAFF.

The chain carries TRBV11-3 and TRBJ1-1, with 7 bases that match TRBD1. The CDR3 consists of 15 residues. Germline CDR1 reads SGHNT; CDR2 reads YENEEA. With 0 bases clipped from V and 1 base from J, the junction kept 2 bases outside the gene matches. CDR3 nucleotides: TGTGCCAGCAGCTTAGACGGACAGGCGAACACTGAAGCTTTCTTT. Protein: CASSLDGQANTEAFF.

The rearrangement uses TRBV29-1 and TRBJ2-1, with D unresolved. This CDR3 is built from 13 residues. Trimming removed 4 bases at V and 2 bases at J, with 9 bases between. Germline loops: CDR1 SQVTM, CDR2 ANQGSEA. CDR3 sequence: CSVGTTTYNEQFF. Here the CDR3 DNA reads TGCAGCGTTGGAACTACCACCTACAATGAGCAGTTCTTC.

This chain connects TRBV3-1 (or the pseudogene TRBV3-2) to TRBJ1-6; no clear D gene. Germline V gives CDR1 LGHDT, CDR2 YNNKEL (reference sequence). CDR3 length: 13 residues. V was cut by 4 bases and J by 11 bases, with 12 bases left in between. CDR3 loop: CASSRDPWTPLHF. Here the CDR3 DNA reads TGTGCCAGCAGCCGAGACCCCTGGACACCCCTCCACTTT.

The chain links TRBV2 to TRBJ1-3, with 7 bases matching TRBD1. In germline, CDR1 is SNHLY, CDR2 FYNNEI. The CDR3 extends over 14 amino acids. V shed 2 bases, J shed 2 bases, and the junction held 0 bases outside the gene matches. Here the CDR3 reads CASSEQGAGNTIYF. The CDR3 coding sequence is TGTGCCAGCAGTGAACAGGGGGCTGGAAACACCATATATTTT.

The CDR3 loop is CASRPGQGDYEQYF. The CDR3 nucleotides are TGTGCCAGCAGACCGGGACAAGGAGATTACGAGCAGTACTTC. This chain uses TRBV6-6 with TRBJ2-7, with D tentatively TRBD1 (6 bases). V was cut by 6 bases and J by 4 bases, with 16 bases left in between. CDR1 and CDR2 (germline): MNHNY, SVGAGI (reference sequence). This CDR3 region has 14 residues.

This sequence joins TRBV13 and TRBJ1-1, with 8 bases matching TRBD1. The germline V gene encodes CDR1 PRHDT and CDR2 FYEKMQ (reference sequence). Trimming took 6 bases from V and 1 from J; bases not matched to a gene: 7. The CDR3 loop spans 15 amino acids. The CDR3 loop reads CASRNRGTGNTEAFF. DNA of the CDR3: TGTGCCAGCAGGAACAGGGGGACGGGGAACACTGAAGCTTTCTTT.

The chain recombines TRBV9 with TRBJ1-6; D is possibly TRBD1 (5 bases). This CDR3 has 17 residues. Germline V gene data show CDR1 as SGDLS and CDR2 as YYNGEE. The V and J ends lost 4 bases and 6 bases respectively, with 20 bases between them. CDR3 sequence: CASSPRGRAPSNSPLHF. As DNA, the CDR3 is TGTGCCAGCAGCCCCCGGGGCAGGGCTCCTTCTAATTCACCCCTCCACTTT.

The J gene is TRBJ1-2, the V gene TRBV6-5, with 8 nucleotides matching TRBD1. The V segment lost 7 bases and the J segment 2 bases; nucleotides outside the gene matches: 3. The germline gives CDR1 MNHEY, CDR2 SVGAGI. The CDR3 sequence is 13 residues long. CDR3 loop: CASTRQGNYGYTF. CDR3 nucleotide sequence: TGTGCCAGCACTAGACAGGGGAACTATGGCTACACCTTC.

As to this clone: The same CDR3 arises from other DNA sequences in this sample as well. V usage is TRBV2 and J usage is TRBJ1-4; TRBD1 aligns across 7 bases. Germline CDR1 is SNHLY and CDR2 is FYNNEI. V dropped 6 bases and J dropped 8; count of bases not matched to a gene: 6. The CDR3 length is 13 residues. CDR3 residues: CASRRRQGEKLFF. The DNA for the CDR3 is TGTGCCAGCAGGAGGCGACAGGGAGAAAAACTGTTTTTT.

V and J are TRBV29-1 and TRBJ2-1; D not certain. The CDR3 length is 12 residues. The V end lost 3 bases, the J end lost 4 bases, and 7 bases lay between the germline ends. Germline assignment: CDR1 SQVTM and CDR2 ANQGSEA. CDR3 DNA sequence: TGCAGCGTTGACTTGGGGTACAATGAGCAGTTCTTC. It encodes CSVDLGYNEQFF.

This rearrangement joins TRBV18 to TRBJ2-7; D is undetermined. The V end was cut by 0 bases, the J end by 3 bases, with 12 bases between. In germline, CDR1 is KGHSH, CDR2 LQKENI. The CDR3 is made up of 15 amino acids. CDR3 protein: CASSPPFRVFYEQYF. The CDR3 region has the DNA TGTGCCAGCTCACCACCTTTCCGGGTTTTCTACGAGCAGTACTTC.

This clone was seen just once. The chain joins TRBV19 to TRBJ1-2; D is possibly TRBD1 (5 bases). CDR1 and CDR2 from the germline V gene are LNHDA and SQIVND (reference sequence). This CDR3 region has 13 residues. V lost 3 bases, J lost 2 bases, and 7 bases lay in between. The CDR3 sequence: CASSIDRNYGYTF. The DNA of the CDR3 is TGTGCCAGTAGTATCGACAGAAACTATGGCTACACCTTC.

Of note for this clone: The junction shows a germline mismatch at one end, possibly a read error. The chain joins TRBV5-3 to TRBJ1-2; the match to TRBD1 covers 7 bases. TRBV5-3 belongs to the ORF category, with a function that is uncertain. The CDR3 runs to 12 residues. The CDR3 protein is CARNGTGTELFF. The CDR3 nucleotides are TGTGCCAGAAACGGCACCGGGACAGAACTCTTCTTC.

The table lists this clone with a few counts. The rearrangement links TRBV4-2 to TRBJ2-7, with D tentatively TRBD2 (7 bases). The germline gives CDR1 LGHNA, CDR2 YNFKEQ. This CDR3 region has 13 residues. V lost 4 bases and J 6 bases, leaving 13 bases between the germline ends. CDR3 sequence (DNA): TGTGCCAGCAGCCCGGGGGGCGCCTCCGAGCAGTACTTC. This codes for CASSPGGASEQYF.

The chain recombines TRBV28 with TRBJ2-2; 8 bases align to TRBD2. V gave up 5 bases and J gave up 0 bases; unmatched junction bases: 2. The CDR3 runs 15 residues. The germline V gene encodes CDR1 MDHEN and CDR2 SYDVKM. The CDR3 coding sequence is TGTGCCAGCAGTCCGGGGGGGTCGAACACCGGGGAGCTGTTTTTT. Its protein product is CASSPGGSNTGELFF.

The rearrangement joins TRBV1 to TRBJ2-1; whether TRBD2, the table's D call, matches the DNA was not checked. TRBV1 is a listed pseudogene. The CDR3 consists of 16 residues. The CDR3 reads CTSSPQWGGSYNEQFF. The CDR3 DNA sequence: TGCACCAGCAGCCCCCAGTGGGGAGGCTCCTACAATGAGCAGTTCTTC.

This chain joins TRBV27 and TRBJ1-6; D gene unclear. V was clipped by 8 bases and J by 1 base, with 15 bases between them. The CDR3 loop spans 16 amino acids. Germline-derived CDR1 and CDR2 are MNHEY and SMNVEV (reference sequence). Here the CDR3 DNA reads TGTGCCAGCGCATCGCCGATTCGTTCCTATAATTCACCCCTCCACTTT. It codes for CASASPIRSYNSPLHF.

The chain recombines TRBV10-2 with TRBJ1-2; D possibly corresponds to TRBD1 (6 bases). V was pared by 2 bases and J by 5 bases, with 15 bases between. CDR3 size: 15 residues. The V gene's germline CDR1 is WSHSY and CDR2 SAAADI. The CDR3 DNA follows: TGCGCCAGCAGTGAGCCGGCTTCAGGGGTTTATGGCTACACCTTC. Translation gives CASSEPASGVYGYTF.

This clone was found once. The chain has TRBV7-2 and TRBJ1-1; D gene ambiguous. With 1 base removed from V and 6 bases from J, the gap between germline ends came to 15 bases. CDR3 size: 15 residues. CDR1 SGHTA and CDR2 FQGNSA come from the germline V gene. CDR3 region: CASSLGYRGSAEAFF. CDR3 nucleotide sequence: TGTGCCAGCAGCTTAGGCTATCGAGGGTCGGCTGAAGCTTTCTTT.